The 15 T cell receptor beta chains below all came from one sample that was sequenced in a study of T cells after yellow fever vaccination. In TCRdb, the 5' RACE reads were re-called with MiXCR into one record per CDR3 protein. The table records about 120,000 distinct CDR3 sequences, approximately 14% of them present only once. The sequences come from CD8+ T cells sorted from PBMCs, collected 5 days after the yellow fever booster vaccination. These receptors were taken from a man between 18 and 29 years old who received the YFV17D yellow fever vaccine.

This chain links TRBV7-9 with TRBJ2-7; 10 bases are shared with TRBD1. The CDR3 is 14 residues long. V lost 5 bases, J lost 3 bases, and 4 bases stayed unmatched. Germline CDR1 is SEHNR and CDR2 is FQNEAQ (reference sequence). In DNA form, the CDR3 reads TGTGCCAGCAGCGACCGGGACAGGGGCTACGAGCAGTACGTC. This encodes CASSDRDRGYEQYV.

The chain links TRBV20-1 to TRBJ2-2; D remains unclear. V was shortened by 1 base and J by 3 bases, with 15 bases between the two germline ends. Germline CDR1 reads DFQATT; CDR2 reads SNEGSKA (reference sequence). The CDR3 consists of 16 residues. The CDR3 DNA sequence: TGCAGTGCTAGAGCTACTGAGGAAAGATACACCGGGGAGCTGTTTTTT. This translates into CSARATEERYTGELFF.

This clonotype turned up a few times. The V call is TRBV3-1, the J call TRBJ2-5, with 8 positions matching TRBD2. Germline V gives CDR1 LGHDT, CDR2 YNNKEL (reference sequence). After removal of 0 bases from V and 4 bases from J, the junction contained 7 bases not matched to a gene. The CDR3 consists of 16 residues. The CDR3 region is CASSQEAGGALETQYF. CDR3 sequence (DNA): TGTGCCAGCAGCCAAGAAGCCGGGGGGGCGTTAGAGACCCAGTACTTC.

The J gene is TRBJ1-5, the V gene TRBV4-1; D call uncertain. The CDR3 contains 14 residues. Trimming removed 2 bases at V and 3 bases at J, with 8 bases between. Germline V gene sequence: CDR1 MGHRA, CDR2 YSYEKL. CDR3 sequence: CASSQIGSNQPQHF. CDR3 bases: TGCGCCAGCAGCCAAATCGGCTCCAATCAGCCCCAGCATTTT.

This clonotype occurred a few times. The genes are TRBV4-3 and TRBJ1-5, with TRBD1 matching over 7 bases. J lost 4 bases, V lost 4 bases, and 4 bases had no gene match. The CDR3 length is 14 residues. The V gene's germline CDR1 is LGHNA and CDR2 YSLEER. The CDR3: CASSPDRDNQPQHF. Here the CDR3 DNA reads TGCGCCAGCAGCCCCGACAGGGATAATCAGCCCCAGCATTTT.

This chain joins TRBV11-2 and TRBJ2-7; D unresolved. The germline V and J ends were trimmed by 6 bases and 7 bases, with 25 bases remaining between them. Germline loops: CDR1 SGHAT, CDR2 FQNNGV. The CDR3 extends over 16 amino acids. CDR3 sequence: CASRSRRGEPPYEQYF. CDR3 coding DNA: TGTGCCAGCAGGTCCAGGCGCGGCGAACCTCCGTATGAGCAGTACTTC.

CDR3 nucleotides: TGTGCCAGCAGCCTCCAGTTGATCGACTATGGCTACACCTTC. It is translated as CASSLQLIDYGYTF. V is TRBV11-2 and J is TRBJ1-2; unclear D gene. CDR1 and CDR2 from the germline V gene are SGHAT and FQNNGV. Trimming removed 5 bases from V and 3 bases from J, with 13 bases in between. This CDR3 is 14 amino acids long.

DNA of the CDR3: TGTGCCAGCAGCCAAGAGACAGGGCCGGCCTACGAGCAGTACTTC. Its translation: CASSQETGPAYEQYF. This rearrangement joins TRBV4-2 to TRBJ2-7, with 7 positions matching TRBD1. Germline V CDR1 and CDR2: LGHNA, YNFKEQ. The CDR3 has 15 amino acids. The J segment lost 2 bases and the V segment lost 0 bases, leaving 4 bases of the junction unmatched.

The chain has TRBV11-2 and TRBJ2-3; TRBD2 is a possible D gene (5 bases). Germline CDR1 SGHAT, CDR2 FQNNGV. This CDR3 contains 15 residues. Trimming took 5 bases from V and 2 from J, leaving 14 bases between them. CDR3 in DNA: TGTGCCAGCAGCGCCCTTCGGACTGTCACAGATACGCAGTATTTT. Translation gives CASSALRTVTDTQYF.

The table lists this clonotype with a few counts. The chain carries TRBV4-1 and TRBJ2-3; 9 positions match TRBD1. V trimming: 4 bases; J trimming: 3 bases; junction bases outside the gene matches: 8. Per germline, CDR1 MGHRA and CDR2 YSYEKL. The CDR3 has 16 amino acids. The CDR3 here is CASSPTSTGGTDTQYF. The CDR3 DNA follows: TGCGCCAGCAGCCCGACCTCGACAGGGGGGACAGATACGCAGTATTTT.

The chain carries TRBV20-1 and TRBJ2-2; a weak D match, TRBD2 (5 bases). Germline CDR1 DFQATT, CDR2 SNEGSKA (reference sequence). This CDR3 region has 14 residues. V gave up 5 bases and J gave up 4 bases, with 14 bases separating them. For the CDR3, the DNA is TGCAGTGCTGCGCGGGCCGCGAGCACCGGGGAGCTGTTTTTT. It translates to CSAARAASTGELFF.

The gene calls are TRBV7-9 and TRBJ2-1; D is possibly TRBD1 (5 bases). The CDR3 is 14 residues long. Trimming stripped 0 bases from V and 8 bases from J, with 11 bases between. Germline CDR1 reads SEHNR; CDR2 reads FQNEAQ (reference sequence). Here the CDR3 reads CASSLAGPPDEQFF. CDR3 nucleotides: TGTGCCAGCAGCTTAGCGGGGCCTCCGGATGAGCAGTTCTTC.

This clonotype was seen repeatedly, ten times or more. The J gene is TRBJ2-1, the V gene TRBV27; no clear D gene. The V end was cut by 2 bases, the J end by 1 base, with 6 bases between. CDR1 is MNHEY, CDR2 SMNVEV, per germline (reference sequence). This CDR3 is 14 amino acids long. CDR3 sequence reads: CASSLGSSYNEQFF. CDR3 in DNA: TGTGCCAGCAGTTTAGGCTCATCCTACAATGAGCAGTTCTTC.

V gene TRBV20-1 combines with J gene TRBJ2-3; the D is unclear. The CDR3 spans 15 residues. Looked up from germline, CDR1 is DFQATT and CDR2 is SNEGSKA (reference sequence). V gave up 0 bases and J gave up 6 bases, with 16 bases separating them. CDR3 in DNA: TGCAGTGCTAGAGATAGGGCACAAGGCGTCGATACGCAGTATTTT. Its translation is CSARDRAQGVDTQYF.

V gene TRBV12-3 or TRBV12-4 combines with J gene TRBJ2-7, with D perhaps matching TRBD1 (6 bases). Trimming left V 6 bases short and J 5 bases short, with 14 bases between. This CDR3 has 13 amino acids. CDR3 loop: CASSLQGRDEQYF. CDR3 bases: TGTGCCAGCAGCTTACAGGGCAGGGACGAGCAGTACTTC.